This entry describes one TCR beta chain. Germline V gene data show CDR1 as SEHNR and CDR2 as FQNEAQ (reference sequence). CDR3 length: 14 amino acids. J lost 4 bases, V lost 5 bases, and 5 bases had no gene match. The sample belongs to a study of blood T cell repertoires in COVID-19. For the study at large: Material from acute and convalescent COVID-19 was sourced from the United States, Italy and Spain.

The repertoire was sequenced with immunoSEQ multiplex PCR; TCRdb's copy has only in-frame clones and lacks some. The sample holds about 190,000 clones, 75% to 90% seen once. This receptor was taken from a man in his forties with acute or convalescent COVID-19. Specimen: peripheral blood. The chain is built from TRBV7-9 and TRBJ1-2; TRBD1 agrees at 9 bases. The CDR3 protein is CASSLQGASYGYTF. As DNA, the CDR3 is TGTGCCAGCAGCCTACAGGGGGCATCCTATGGCTACACCTTC.